A selection of T cell receptor beta chains follows, all from one sample in a study of beta chain features in type 1 diabetes. Measured with immunoSEQ multiplex PCR; TCRdb has only the in-frame clones, and not every one. This table holds some 300,000 clones, 8% found once. Sequencing used central memory CD4+ T cells from blood. Every receptor here comes from a woman between 18 and 29 years old in good health. CDR3s include the opening cysteine and the closing phenylalanine or tryptophan. Fields, in order: J gene, V gene, D gene, clone size, CDR3 protein, CDR3 DNA. A D gene is named only where the DNA matches it firmly. Clone size is given for some rows only: seen once, a few or many times, or a class if the clone is expanded.

J: TRBJ2-4
V: TRBV5-4
D: -
size: few
CDR3: CASSLGEGQVAKNIQYF
DNA: TGTGCCAGCAGCTTGGGGGAGGGACAGGTAGCCAAAAACATTCAGTACTTC

J: TRBJ1-2
V: TRBV19
D: -
size: few
CDR3: CASSRAGDYGYTF
DNA: TGTGCCAGTAGTCGGGCAGGAGACTATGGCTACACCTTC

J: TRBJ2-3
V: TRBV5-1
D: -
size: few
CDR3: CASSDGPPDTQYF
DNA: TGCGCCAGCAGCGATGGTCCCCCGGATACGCAGTATTTT

J: TRBJ1-6
V: TRBV6-6
D: TRBD1
size: -
CDR3: CASAHAGTGNSPLHF
DNA: TGTGCCAGCGCCCACGCCGGGACAGGAAATTCACCCCTCCACTTT

J: TRBJ1-1
V: TRBV7-9
D: -
size: few
CDR3: CASSPREGTEAFF
DNA: TGTGCCAGCAGCCCGAGAGAGGGCACTGAAGCTTTCTTT

J: TRBJ1-2
V: TRBV25-1
D: TRBD1
size: -
CDR3: CASSAGTGTYTF
DNA: TGTGCCAGCAGTGCCGGGACAGGAACCTACACCTTC

J: TRBJ1-5
V: TRBV5-8
D: TRBD1
size: few
CDR3: CASSLEGTGTGPQHF
DNA: TGTGCCAGCAGCTTGGAGGGGACAGGGACCGGGCCCCAGCATTTT

J: TRBJ2-3
V: TRBV10-2
D: TRBD1
size: -
CDR3: CASEGQGRADTQYF
DNA: TGCGCCAGCGAAGGACAGGGACGCGCAGATACGCAGTATTTT

J: TRBJ2-3
V: TRBV7-3
D: -
size: few
CDR3: CASSSGGVGDTQYF
DNA: TGTGCCAGCAGCTCGGGCGGGGTAGGAGATACGCAGTATTTT

J: TRBJ2-5
V: TRBV30
D: TRBD1
size: -
CDR3: CAWSGGTGRQTQYF
DNA: TGTGCCTGGAGTGGAGGGACAGGGAGGCAGACCCAGTACTTC

J: TRBJ2-2
V: TRBV7-3
D: TRBD2
size: many
CDR3: CASSMTSYAGELFF
DNA: TGTGCCAGCAGCATGACTAGCTACGCCGGGGAGCTGTTTTTT

J: TRBJ2-5
V: TRBV11-2
D: -
size: -
CDR3: CASSLAGRGETQYF
DNA: TGTGCCAGCAGCTTAGCGGGACGGGGTGAGACCCAGTACTTC

J: TRBJ1-5
V: TRBV6-6
D: -
size: -
CDR3: CASAPAEDQPQHF
DNA: TGTGCCAGCGCCCCGGCGGAAGATCAGCCCCAGCATTTT

J: TRBJ1-2
V: TRBV27
D: -
size: many
CDR3: CASSLVDGGIYGYTF
DNA: TGTGCCAGCAGTTTAGTGGACGGGGGGATCTATGGCTACACCTTC

J: TRBJ2-1
V: TRBV2
D: TRBD1
size: -
CDR3: CASSIRDRGPNEQFF
DNA: TGTGCCAGCAGTATCCGGGACAGGGGGCCCAATGAGCAGTTCTTC

J: TRBJ2-5
V: TRBV7-3
D: -
size: -
CDR3: CASSPGPIQETQYF
DNA: TGTGCCAGCAGCCCCGGACCGATCCAAGAGACCCAGTACTTC

J: TRBJ2-2
V: TRBV7-3
D: -
size: -
CDR3: CASSPSVSANTGELFF
DNA: TGTGCCAGCAGCCCTAGCGTTTCCGCGAACACCGGGGAGCTGTTTTTT

J: TRBJ1-1
V: TRBV7-2
D: -
size: few
CDR3: CASSTLANAKAFF
DNA: TGTGCCAGCAGTACCTTGGCGAACGCAAAAGCTTTCTTT

J: TRBJ2-2
V: TRBV6-6
D: -
size: -
CDR3: CASTGGYTGELFF
DNA: TGTGCCAGCACGGGCGGATACACCGGGGAGCTGTTTTTT

J: TRBJ2-7
V: TRBV18
D: TRBD1
size: -
CDR3: CASSPPRTGETYEQYF
DNA: TGTGCCAGCTCACCACCGAGGACAGGGGAGACCTACGAGCAGTACTTC

J: TRBJ1-2
V: TRBV4-3
D: -
size: many
CDR3: CASSPYPGAGYTF
DNA: TGCGCCAGCAGCCCGTACCCAGGGGCTGGCTACACCTTC

J: TRBJ1-1
V: TRBV9
D: TRBD1
size: -
CDR3: CASSARQGNTEAFF
DNA: TGTGCCAGCAGCGCTAGACAGGGGAACACTGAAGCTTTCTTT

J: TRBJ2-2
V: TRBV7-8
D: TRBD2
size: once
CDR3: CASSPAGGRGELFF
DNA: TGTGCCAGCAGCCCTGCGGGAGGGAGAGGGGAGCTGTTTTTT

J: TRBJ2-7
V: TRBV7-6
D: -
size: few
CDR3: CASSGGSSSSYEQYF
DNA: TGTGCCAGCAGCGGCGGGTCCAGTAGCTCCTACGAGCAGTACTTC

J: TRBJ1-1
V: TRBV9
D: -
size: -
CDR3: CASSVDEGAEAFF
DNA: TGTGCCAGCAGCGTAGACGAGGGTGCTGAAGCTTTCTTT

J: TRBJ1-2
V: TRBV28
D: -
size: -
CDR3: CASSSPQGTYGYTF
DNA: TGTGCCAGCAGTTCCCCCCAGGGGACCTATGGCTACACCTTC

J: TRBJ1-4
V: TRBV7-2
D: -
size: -
CDR3: CASSYANEKLFF
DNA: TGTGCCAGCAGCTACGCGAATGAAAAACTGTTTTTT

J: TRBJ1-5
V: TRBV7-2
D: TRBD1
size: few
CDR3: CASSLSPPTGGQPQHF
DNA: TGTGCCAGCAGCTTATCCCCCCCGACAGGGGGACAGCCCCAGCATTTT

J: TRBJ2-5
V: TRBV27
D: -
size: -
CDR3: CASSRSVAETQYF
DNA: TGTGCCAGCAGCCGTAGCGTTGCAGAGACCCAGTACTTC

J: TRBJ1-5
V: TRBV18
D: -
size: few
CDR3: CASSSLDGNQPQHF
DNA: TGTGCCAGCTCTAGTTTGGATGGCAATCAGCCCCAGCATTTT

J: TRBJ2-5
V: TRBV11-3
D: TRBD2
size: few
CDR3: CASSPRTSGETQYF
DNA: TGTGCCAGCAGCCCCCGGACTAGCGGGGAGACCCAGTACTTC

J: TRBJ1-2
V: TRBV28
D: -
size: many
CDR3: CASSLLGAQDYGYTF
DNA: TGTGCCAGCAGTTTGTTGGGGGCGCAGGACTATGGCTACACCTTC

J: TRBJ2-2
V: TRBV2
D: TRBD1
size: -
CDR3: CASRRDRGRTGELFF
DNA: TGTGCCAGCAGAAGGGACAGGGGTAGGACCGGGGAGCTGTTTTTT

J: TRBJ1-2
V: TRBV12-5
D: -
size: -
CDR3: CASGLVGTVRYGYTF
DNA: TGTGCTAGTGGTTTGGTAGGGACTGTACGCTATGGCTACACCTTC